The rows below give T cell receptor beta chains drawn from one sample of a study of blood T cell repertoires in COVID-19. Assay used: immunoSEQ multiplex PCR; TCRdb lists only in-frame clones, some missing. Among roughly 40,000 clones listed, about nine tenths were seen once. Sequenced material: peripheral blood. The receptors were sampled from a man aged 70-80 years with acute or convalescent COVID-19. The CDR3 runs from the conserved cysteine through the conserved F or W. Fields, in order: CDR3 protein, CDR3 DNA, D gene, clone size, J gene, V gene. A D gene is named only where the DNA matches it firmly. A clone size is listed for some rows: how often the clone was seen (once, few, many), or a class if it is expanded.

CASSTSGLAEETQYF,TGTGCCAGCAGCACTAGCGGGCTGGCCGAAGAGACCCAGTACTTC,TRBD2,NA,TRBJ2-5,TRBV7-2
CASSVEARGENEQFF,TGTGCCAGCAGCGTAGAGGCTCGCGGGGAGAATGAGCAGTTCTTC,NA,NA,TRBJ2-1,TRBV9
CASSWGLAGLYGNEQFF,TGCGCCAGCAGCTGGGGACTAGCGGGACTATACGGCAATGAGCAGTTCTTC,TRBD2,NA,TRBJ2-1,TRBV5-1
CSVLGAGGYTEAFF,TGCAGCGTCCTGGGCGCAGGGGGCTACACTGAAGCTTTCTTT,TRBD1,NA,TRBJ1-1,TRBV29-1
CAIGDSGNNSPLHF,TGTGCCATAGGGGACAGCGGAAACAATTCACCCCTCCACTTT,TRBD1,NA,TRBJ1-6,TRBV10-3
CASPRITGVDTEAFF,TGTGCCAGTCCCCGAATTACAGGGGTCGACACTGAAGCTTTCTTT,TRBD1,NA,TRBJ1-1,TRBV6-5
CASSLLKDRASNYGYTF,TGTGCCAGCAGCCTCCTAAAGGACAGGGCCTCTAACTATGGCTACACCTTC,TRBD1,NA,TRBJ1-2,TRBV7-7
CASSQGAGEVYNEQFF,TGTGCCAGCAGCCAAGGGGCGGGAGAGGTCTACAATGAGCAGTTCTTC,TRBD2,NA,TRBJ2-1,TRBV4-2
CASSVSVRGQNTEAFF,TGTGCCAGCAGCGTGAGCGTAAGGGGCCAGAACACTGAAGCTTTCTTT,NA,few,TRBJ1-1,TRBV9
CATSREGAGVDTQYF,TGTGCCACCAGCAGAGAAGGGGCAGGGGTAGATACGCAGTATTTT,NA,once,TRBJ2-3,TRBV15
CASSLDRGSGEQFF,TGTGCCAGCAGCTTAGATCGCGGGAGTGGTGAGCAGTTCTTC,TRBD2,NA,TRBJ2-1,TRBV11-3
CASSQGTGGNTGELFF,TGCGCCAGCAGCCAAGGGACAGGGGGGAACACCGGGGAGCTGTTTTTT,TRBD1,NA,TRBJ2-2,TRBV4-3
CSVGLAGSPTNTGELFF,TGCAGCGTCGGACTAGCGGGATCCCCGACGAACACCGGGGAGCTGTTTTTT,TRBD2,NA,TRBJ2-2,TRBV29-1
CASRTPDNSNQPQHF,TGTGCCAGTAGGACCCCGGACAATAGCAATCAGCCCCAGCATTTT,NA,NA,TRBJ1-5,TRBV19
CASSIGGTRSNQPQHF,TGTGCCAGTAGTATAGGGGGAACTAGAAGCAATCAGCCCCAGCATTTT,NA,once,TRBJ1-5,TRBV19
CASSLGTEAFF,TGTGCCAGCTCACTAGGCACTGAAGCTTTCTTT,NA,NA,TRBJ1-1,TRBV19
CAISEGLFSNTEAFF,TGTGCCATCAGTGAGGGACTTTTTTCGAACACTGAAGCTTTCTTT,NA,NA,TRBJ1-1,TRBV10-3
CASSGPRLYSYEQYF,TGTGCCAGCAGTGGTCCTAGGTTATATTCCTACGAGCAGTACTTC,NA,NA,TRBJ2-7,TRBV6-1
CASRREETGELFF,TGTGCCAGTAGACGGGAGGAAACCGGGGAGCTGTTTTTT,TRBD2,NA,TRBJ2-2,TRBV9
CASSSQAGVWAGELFF,TGTGCCAGTAGTAGTCAGGCAGGGGTATGGGCCGGGGAGCTGTTTTTT,NA,NA,TRBJ2-2,TRBV19
CASTYRDTEAFF,TGTGCCAGCACCTACAGGGACACTGAAGCTTTCTTT,NA,NA,TRBJ1-1,TRBV7-9
CASRYRSSGANVLTF,TGTGCCAGCAGGTACCGCAGCTCTGGGGCCAACGTCCTGACTTTC,NA,NA,TRBJ2-6,TRBV6-2/TRBV6-3
CASSPERGSYTF,TGCGCCAGCAGCCCCGAGCGGGGGAGTTACACCTTC,NA,NA,TRBJ1-2,TRBV5-1